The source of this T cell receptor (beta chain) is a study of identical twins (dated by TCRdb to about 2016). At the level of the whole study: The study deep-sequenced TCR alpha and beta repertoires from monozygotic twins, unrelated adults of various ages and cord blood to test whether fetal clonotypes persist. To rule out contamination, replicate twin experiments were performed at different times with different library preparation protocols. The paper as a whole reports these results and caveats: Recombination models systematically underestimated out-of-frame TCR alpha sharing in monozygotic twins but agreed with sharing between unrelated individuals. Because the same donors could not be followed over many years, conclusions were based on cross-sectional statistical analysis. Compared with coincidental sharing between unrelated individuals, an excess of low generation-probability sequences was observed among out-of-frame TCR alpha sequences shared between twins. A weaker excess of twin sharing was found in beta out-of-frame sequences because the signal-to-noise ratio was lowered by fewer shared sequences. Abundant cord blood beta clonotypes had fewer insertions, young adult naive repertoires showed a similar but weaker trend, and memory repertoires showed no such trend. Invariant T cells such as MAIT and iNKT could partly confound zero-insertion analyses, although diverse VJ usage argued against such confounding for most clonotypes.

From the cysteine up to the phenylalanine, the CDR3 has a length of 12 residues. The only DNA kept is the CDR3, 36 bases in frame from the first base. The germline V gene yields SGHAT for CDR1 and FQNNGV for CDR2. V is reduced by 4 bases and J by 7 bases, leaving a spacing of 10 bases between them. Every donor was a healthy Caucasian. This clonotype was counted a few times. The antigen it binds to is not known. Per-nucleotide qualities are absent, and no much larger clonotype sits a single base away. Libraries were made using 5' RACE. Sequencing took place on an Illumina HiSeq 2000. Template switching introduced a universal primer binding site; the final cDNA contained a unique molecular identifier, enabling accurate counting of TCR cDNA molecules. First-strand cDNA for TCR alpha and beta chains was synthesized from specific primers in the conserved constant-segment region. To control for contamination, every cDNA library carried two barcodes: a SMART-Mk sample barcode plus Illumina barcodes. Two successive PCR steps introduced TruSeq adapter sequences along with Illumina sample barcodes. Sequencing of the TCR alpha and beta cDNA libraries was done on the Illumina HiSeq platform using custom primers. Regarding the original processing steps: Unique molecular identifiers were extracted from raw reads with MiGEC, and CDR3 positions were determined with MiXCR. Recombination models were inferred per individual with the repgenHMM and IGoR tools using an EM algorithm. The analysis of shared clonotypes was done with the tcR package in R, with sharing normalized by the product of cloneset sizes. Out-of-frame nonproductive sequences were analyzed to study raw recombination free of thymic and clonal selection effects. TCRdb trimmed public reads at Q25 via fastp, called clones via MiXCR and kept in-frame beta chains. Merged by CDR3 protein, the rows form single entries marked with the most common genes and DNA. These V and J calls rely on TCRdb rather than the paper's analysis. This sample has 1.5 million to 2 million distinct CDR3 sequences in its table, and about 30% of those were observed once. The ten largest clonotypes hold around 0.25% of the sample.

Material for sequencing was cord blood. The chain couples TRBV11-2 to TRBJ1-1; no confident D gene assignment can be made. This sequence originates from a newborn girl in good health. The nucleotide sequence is TGTGCCAGCAGCTCCCCGTGGGATGAAGCTTTCTTT. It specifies CASSSPWDEAFF.